This entry lists 32 T cell receptor beta chains sequenced from one sample in a study of blood T cell repertoires in COVID-19 (dated by TCRdb to the early 2020s). The method behind the library was the immunoSEQ multiplex PCR assay. As stored in TCRdb, this immuneACCESS dataset retains in-frame rearrangements with V and J assigned. A fraction of the clones does not appear; measured against another copy, unresolved V genes explain less than half of the discrepancy, and the remainder lacks a known reason. In all, the sample holds fewer than 200,000 clones, and 81% of those were seen once. 5.6% of the sample lies in the top ten. The sample comprised PBMCs or T cells enriched from blood (not recorded which). The receptors shown here come from a woman aged 40 to 50 with acute COVID-19.

This clone has only one observation. The chain recombines TRBV11-3 with TRBJ2-5, with 7 bases identical to TRBD1. CDR1 SGHNT and CDR2 YENEEA come from the germline V gene. After removal of 5 bases from V and 1 base from J, the junction contained 7 bases not matched to a gene. The CDR3 runs 15 residues. The CDR3 spells CASSPQGIFQETQYF. The CDR3 DNA reads as TGTGCCAGCAGCCCACAGGGGATCTTCCAAGAGACCCAGTACTTC.

For this clone: Other DNA sequences in the same sample also yield this CDR3. The V gene is TRBV19, the J gene TRBJ1-1; a weak D match, TRBD1 (5 bases). Looked up from germline, CDR1 is LNHDA and CDR2 is SQIVND (reference sequence). Trimming left V 0 bases short and J 5 bases short, with 7 bases between. The CDR3 totals 13 residues. CDR3 sequence reads: CASSIEGGTEAFF. As DNA, the CDR3 is TGTGCCAGTAGTATAGAGGGGGGGACTGAAGCTTTCTTT. Complete variable domain (other parts from reference TRBV19 and TRBJ1-1): DGGITQSPKYLFRKEGQNVTLSCEQNLNHDAMYWYRQDPGQGLRLIYYSQIVNDFQKGDIAEGYSVSREKKESFPLTVTSAQKNPTAFYLCASSIEGGTEAFFGQGTRLTVV.

The chain uses TRBV6-1 and TRBJ2-2; 10 bases map to TRBD2. Germline loops: CDR1 MNHNS, CDR2 SASEGT. CDR3 length: 15 residues. V shed 2 bases, J shed 6 bases, and the junction held 3 bases outside the gene matches. The CDR3 loop reads CASSEPSGRAGELFF. CDR3 nucleotides: TGTGCCAGCAGTGAACCGAGCGGGAGGGCCGGGGAGCTGTTTTTT.

As concerns this clone: The same CDR3 also results from other DNA sequences found in this sample. This rearrangement joins TRBV2 to TRBJ1-5, with 10 nucleotides matching TRBD1. This CDR3 is 14 amino acids long. V gave up 6 bases and J gave up 2 bases; unmatched junction bases: 1. CDR1 SNHLY and CDR2 FYNNEI come from the germline V gene. As DNA, the CDR3 is TGTGCCAGCAGCGGGACAGGGGGCAATCAGCCCCAGCATTTT. Amino acids: CASSGTGGNQPQHF.

The chain couples TRBV27 to TRBJ2-1, with 11 nucleotides matching TRBD2. From germline, CDR1 is MNHEY and CDR2 SMNVEV (reference sequence). V lost 5 bases to trimming and J lost 4 bases; unmatched junction nucleotides: 4. The CDR3 covers 15 residues. CDR3 DNA sequence: TGTGCCAGCAGTCTAGCGGGAGGTCGGTACAATGAGCAGTTCTTC. Protein sequence: CASSLAGGRYNEQFF.

This clone was observed at least ten times. The V gene is TRBV11-2, the J gene TRBJ2-2, with no clear D. Trimming stripped 0 bases from V and 6 bases from J, with 5 bases between. This CDR3 has 13 residues. Germline-derived CDR1 and CDR2 are SGHAT and FQNNGV. The CDR3 DNA reads as TGTGCCAGCAGCTTAGATCTGTCCGGGGAGCTGTTTTTT. It is translated as CASSLDLSGELFF.

The rearrangement links TRBV12-5 to TRBJ1-1, with TRBD1 identical over 8 bases. Germline V gene sequence: CDR1 LGHNT, CDR2 FRNRAP. The CDR3 spans 13 residues. V lost 7 bases, J lost 11 bases, and 12 bases stayed unmatched. The CDR3 here is CASAVGQVARAFF. As DNA, the CDR3 is TGTGCTAGTGCTGTGGGACAGGTCGCTCGGGCTTTCTTT.

This clone was detected only once. V usage is TRBV11-3 and J usage is TRBJ1-2, with D tentatively TRBD1 (5 bases). Germline V gene lookup returns CDR1 SGHNT and CDR2 YENEEA. There are 11 residues in the CDR3. The ends were cut back, 5 bases at V and 8 bases at J, with 9 bases in the middle. CDR3 in DNA: TGTGCCAGCAGCGGGGCTGAGGGCTACACCTTC. This encodes CASSGAEGYTF.

This clone has more than one count but fewer than ten. J is TRBJ1-4 and V is TRBV3-1 (or the pseudogene TRBV3-2); possibly TRBD1 for D (6 bases). The CDR3 spans 15 residues. CDR1 and CDR2 from the germline V gene are LGHDT and YNNKEL (reference sequence). The V end lost 4 bases, the J end lost 2 bases, and 11 bases lay between the germline ends. The chain's CDR3 is CASSRGPATNEKLFF. In DNA form, the CDR3 reads TGTGCCAGCAGCCGGGGGCCGGCCACTAATGAAAAACTGTTTTTT.

This sequence joins TRBV6-1 and TRBJ2-7; D might be TRBD1 (6 bases). The V end lost 0 bases, the J end lost 2 bases, and 8 bases lay between the germline ends. CDR3 size: 14 residues. CDR1 is MNHNS, CDR2 SASEGT, per germline. The CDR3: CASSEATGPYEQYF. The CDR3 coding sequence is TGTGCCAGCAGTGAAGCGACAGGACCCTACGAGCAGTACTTC.

This clone has only one observation. The CDR3 region is CASSLRTVYGYTF. In DNA, the CDR3 is TGTGCCAGCAGCCTCCGGACAGTCTATGGCTACACCTTC. This chain links TRBV3-1 (or the pseudogene TRBV3-2) with TRBJ1-2, with a possible D match to TRBD1 (6 bases). V dropped 4 bases and J dropped 4 bases, with 10 bases sitting between them. This CDR3 comprises 13 residues. Germline-derived CDR1 and CDR2 are LGHDT and YNNKEL (reference sequence).

This clone was recorded only once. This chain joins TRBV5-1 and TRBJ2-5, with TRBD1 identical over 7 bases. Germline V gene lookup returns CDR1 SGHRS and CDR2 YFSETQ. The V gene end was trimmed by 4 bases and the J gene end by 5 bases; junction bases not matched to a gene: 8. The CDR3 sequence is 14 residues long. The CDR3 loop is CASSKQGIGETQYF. As DNA, the CDR3 is TGCGCCAGCAGCAAACAGGGGATTGGTGAGACCCAGTACTTC.

This clone was picked up one time. V usage is TRBV11-2 and J usage is TRBJ2-3; D may be TRBD2 (5 bases). Germline V gene sequence: CDR1 SGHAT, CDR2 FQNNGV. The CDR3 contains 12 residues. V was trimmed by 5 bases and J by 8 bases, leaving 11 bases between them. Written as DNA, the CDR3 is TGTGCCAGCAGCCCGGGATGGGGTACGCAGTATTTT. It yields the protein CASSPGWGTQYF.

This chain connects TRBV9 to TRBJ2-3; the match to TRBD2 covers 10 bases. The CDR3 extends over 21 amino acids. From germline, CDR1 is SGDLS and CDR2 YYNGEE. The V gene end was trimmed by 3 bases and the J gene end by 2 bases; junction bases not matched to a gene: 21. The DNA for the CDR3 is TGTGCCAGCAGCGCCAGTAGAGGGCTTATTACTAGCGGGACTCACACAGATACGCAGTATTTT. Protein product: CASSASRGLITSGTHTDTQYF.

In its sample, this clone was seen once. V is TRBV6-5 and J is TRBJ1-6, with a tentative D call TRBD1 (5 bases). This CDR3 has 15 amino acids. CDR1 MNHEY and CDR2 SVGAGI come from the germline V gene. Deletions cut 0 bases from V and 7 bases from J, with 10 bases between. CDR3 amino acids: CASSYSQGRNSPLHF. DNA of the CDR3: TGTGCCAGCAGTTACTCTCAGGGTCGGAATTCACCCCTCCACTTT.

The chain employs TRBV2 and TRBJ1-2; 7 bases map to TRBD1. The CDR3 extends over 13 amino acids. With 4 bases clipped from V and 2 bases from J, the junction kept 1 base outside the gene matches. Germline CDR1 SNHLY, CDR2 FYNNEI. In DNA, the CDR3 is TGTGCCAGCAGTGTACAGGGGAACTATGGCTACACCTTC. This codes for CASSVQGNYGYTF.

The V call is TRBV7-6, the J call TRBJ2-2; tentatively, D is TRBD2 (5 bases). CDR1 and CDR2 (germline): SGHVS, FNYEAQ. V gave up 8 bases and J gave up 0 bases, with 16 bases separating them. The CDR3 covers 16 residues. The CDR3 DNA sequence: TGTGCCAGCGGAAAAGGCGGGCTAACGAACACCGGGGAGCTGTTTTTT. Amino acids: CASGKGGLTNTGELFF. The full variable domain, with the rest looked up from reference TRBV7-6 and TRBJ2-2, is GAGVSQSPRYKVTKRGQDVALRCDPISGHVSLYWYRQALGQGPEFLTYFNYEAQQDKSGLPNDRFSAERPEGSISTLTIQRTEQRDSAMYRCASGKGGLTNTGELFFGEGSRLTVL.

This chain uses TRBV11-2 with TRBJ2-1; 9 bases fit TRBD1. Germline values: CDR1 SGHAT, CDR2 FQNNGV. Germline trimming cut 3 bases from V and 4 bases from J; bases unmatched to any gene: 7. This CDR3 spans 16 amino acids. CDR3 bases: TGTGCCAGCAGCTTCGGGACAGGGTCCGTGTACAATGAGCAGTTCTTC. Amino acids: CASSFGTGSVYNEQFF.

The genes are TRBV29-1 and TRBJ2-5; TRBD2 might be the D (5 bases). From germline, CDR1 is SQVTM and CDR2 ANQGSEA. Trimming left V 6 bases short and J 5 bases short, with 16 bases between. The length of the CDR3 is 13 residues. The CDR3: CSVRWTGRETQYF. CDR3 coding DNA: TGCAGCGTCCGTTGGACTGGAAGGGAGACCCAGTACTTC.

The chain carries TRBV3-1 (or the pseudogene TRBV3-2) and TRBJ2-5; TRBD2 matches 13 bases. Germline V gene lookup returns CDR1 LGHDT and CDR2 YNNKEL (reference sequence). The CDR3 covers 16 residues. The V and J ends lost 8 bases and 5 bases, in that order; junction bases with no gene match: 11. The CDR3: CASRTSGRGMLETQYF. In DNA, the CDR3 is TGTGCCAGCCGGACTAGCGGGAGAGGGATGCTTGAGACCCAGTACTTC.

The rearrangement links TRBV12-3 or TRBV12-4 to TRBJ1-2, with 7 bases fitting TRBD1. V dropped 5 bases and J dropped 4; count of bases not matched to a gene: 4. This CDR3 has 13 amino acids. The DNA for the CDR3 is TGTGCCAGCAGTGGGGACAGCTCCTATGGCTACACCTTC. Translating it yields CASSGDSSYGYTF.

The chain has TRBV19 and TRBJ1-4; D is perhaps TRBD1 (5 bases). The CDR3 sequence is 15 residues long. V shed 5 bases and J shed 5 bases, with 15 bases lying between them. Germline CDR1 and CDR2: LNHDA and SQIVND (reference sequence). The chain's CDR3 is CASSELGQDNEKLFF. CDR3 coding DNA: TGTGCCAGTAGTGAACTTGGACAAGACAATGAAAAACTGTTTTTT.

V and J are TRBV4-1 and TRBJ1-3; 7 bases line up with TRBD1. Germline CDR1 reads MGHRA; CDR2 reads YSYEKL. This CDR3 is built from 17 residues. V gave up 3 bases and J gave up 0 bases; unmatched junction bases: 8. The CDR3 reads CASSQWTGGFSGNTIYF. CDR3 sequence (DNA): TGCGCCAGCAGCCAGTGGACAGGAGGGTTCTCTGGAAACACCATATATTTT.

The chain joins TRBV23-1 to TRBJ1-5; D might be TRBD1 (5 bases). TRBV23-1 is recorded as an ORF, its role being uncertain. This CDR3 has 15 amino acids. The V end lost 2 bases, the J end lost 0 bases, and 8 bases lay between the germline ends. The CDR3 sequence is CASSQGHFSNQPQHF. The CDR3 DNA sequence: TGCGCCAGCAGTCAAGGACACTTTAGCAATCAGCCCCAGCATTTT.

The V call is TRBV2, the J call TRBJ2-5; no definite D call. CDR3 length: 10 amino acids. Looked up from germline, CDR1 is SNHLY and CDR2 is FYNNEI. Deletions cut 6 bases from V and 4 bases from J, with 3 bases between. In DNA, the CDR3 is TGTGCCAGCAGCCTAGAGACCCAGTACTTC. It is translated as CASSLETQYF.

J is TRBJ2-2 and V is TRBV7-9; weak D call: TRBD1 (6 bases). The CDR3 is 14 residues long. The germline V gene encodes CDR1 SEHNR and CDR2 FQNEAQ (reference sequence). V lost 9 bases and J 6 bases, leaving 17 bases between the germline ends. In DNA form, the CDR3 reads TGTGCCAGTTCCGGGACATTAAACCCCGGGGAGCTGTTTTTT. It translates to CASSGTLNPGELFF.

This CDR3 reads CAWSVGQYEQYV. In nucleotides, the CDR3 is TGTGCCTGGAGTGTGGGACAGTACGAGCAGTACGTC. This chain uses TRBV30 with TRBJ2-7, with 7 bases aligning to TRBD1. Germline CDR1 is GTSNPN and CDR2 is SVGIG (reference sequence). The CDR3 is made up of 12 amino acids. Trimming at V came to 0 bases and at J to 4 bases, leaving 0 bases not matched to a gene.

The chain employs TRBV7-9 and TRBJ1-2, with 8 positions matching TRBD1. Trimming at V came to 5 bases and at J to 1 base, leaving 6 bases not matched to a gene. The V gene's germline CDR1 is SEHNR and CDR2 FQNEAQ (reference sequence). The CDR3 extends over 15 amino acids. CDR3 protein: CASSRGQGSNYGYTF. The CDR3 nucleotides read TGTGCCAGCAGCCGAGGACAGGGCAGTAACTATGGCTACACCTTC.

The V and J genes are TRBV3-1 (or the pseudogene TRBV3-2) and TRBJ2-7; 10 nucleotides agree with TRBD1. This CDR3 has 16 residues. The germline V gene has CDR1 LGHDT and CDR2 YNNKEL (reference sequence). V shed 4 bases, J shed 5 bases, and the junction held 11 bases outside the gene matches. The CDR3 nucleotides read TGTGCCAGCAGCCTACTACTTCCGGGACAGGGGAACGAGCAGTACTTC. This gives the protein CASSLLLPGQGNEQYF.

V gene TRBV2 combines with J gene TRBJ2-1; 11 nucleotides agree with TRBD2. The CDR3 has 14 amino acids. The junction had 5 bases not matched to a gene; V was cut back by 9 bases and J by 4 bases. Germline assignment: CDR1 SNHLY and CDR2 FYNNEI. Written as DNA, the CDR3 is TGTGCCAGTACTAGCGGGAGAATATACAATGAGCAGTTCTTC. Its protein is CASTSGRIYNEQFF.

The V gene is TRBV4-1, the J gene TRBJ1-6; possible D gene TRBD1, 6 bases. Germline V gene data show CDR1 as MGHRA and CDR2 as YSYEKL. V shed 4 bases and J shed 8 bases, with 18 bases lying between them. This CDR3 has 16 amino acids. The CDR3 spells CASSPSGAGAHSPLHF. The CDR3 region has the DNA TGCGCCAGCAGCCCCAGCGGGGCAGGGGCACATTCACCCCTCCACTTT.

This clone was counted a few times. The V call is TRBV10-1, the J call TRBJ2-1; TRBD2 agrees at 8 bases. The CDR3 loop spans 13 amino acids. Trimming took 4 bases from V and 7 from J; bases not matched to a gene: 3. CDR1 and CDR2 (germline): WNHNN, SYGVQD (reference sequence). Written as DNA, the CDR3 is TGCGCCAGCAGTGGACTAGCGTGGAATGAGCAGTTCTTC. This codes for CASSGLAWNEQFF.